Each of the 22 T cell receptor beta chains below was sequenced from the same sample in a study of response to subunit inactivated influenza vaccine (dated by TCRdb to the late 2010s). Libraries were made using RT-PCR. The listed sequencing device is Illumina HiSeq 2500. TCRdb took the public reads, trimmed them with fastp at Q25, ran MiXCR for clone calling and kept in-frame beta chains. Rows are combined by CDR3 protein, so each entry shows the most common genes and DNA. This sample has approximately 680,000 distinct CDR3 sequences in its table, and roughly 14% of those were observed once. The biggest ten clones account for under 14% of the sample. Sequencing used PBMCs from blood, obtained 11 to 12 days after vaccination. The receptors derive from a man between 45 and 60 years old who received an inactivated influenza vaccine. Donor details come from another sample of the same person, matched by shared clones.

This clonotype appeared many times. V is TRBV11-2 and J is TRBJ2-4, with TRBD2 matching 7 bases. Unmatched junction bases numbered 4, after V lost 4 bases and J lost 4 bases. This CDR3 comprises 14 residues. Per germline, CDR1 SGHAT and CDR2 FQNNGV. The CDR3 nucleotides are TGTGCCAGCAGCTCTTGGCGGGGGAAAAACATTCAGTACTTC. It specifies CASSSWRGKNIQYF.

The V call is TRBV7-2, the J call TRBJ2-5; the match to TRBD1 covers 7 bases. This CDR3 is built from 14 residues. Per germline, CDR1 SGHTA and CDR2 FQGNSA. The ends lost 3 bases at V and 5 bases at J; junction bases unmatched: 6. The DNA for the CDR3 is TGTGCCAGCAGCTTCCCGGGACAGAGGGAGACCCAGTACTTC. Its protein is CASSFPGQRETQYF.

The gene calls are TRBV4-2 and TRBJ2-5; 8 bases agree with TRBD1. This CDR3 comprises 13 residues. Trimming at V came to 6 bases and at J to 5 bases, leaving 5 bases not matched to a gene. Germline V gene lookup returns CDR1 LGHNA and CDR2 YNFKEQ. This CDR3 is CASRGQGAETQYF. CDR3 coding DNA: TGTGCCAGCAGAGGCCAGGGGGCCGAGACCCAGTACTTC.

The genes are TRBV20-1 and TRBJ1-6; D perhaps matches TRBD1 (6 bases). Per the germline V gene, CDR1 is DFQATT and CDR2 is SNEGSKA (reference sequence). Trimming took 5 bases from V and 3 from J, leaving 11 bases between them. The CDR3 totals 14 residues. In nucleotides, the CDR3 is TGCAGTGCTCCCGGGACACTCTATAATTCACCCCTCCACTTT. Its translation is CSAPGTLYNSPLHF.

This clonotype was seen a few times. V and J are TRBV7-8 and TRBJ2-7, with 9 nucleotides matching TRBD1. In germline, CDR1 is SGHVS, CDR2 FQNEAQ. This CDR3 contains 15 residues. The ends lost 5 bases at V and 3 bases at J; junction bases unmatched: 8. The CDR3 region is CASSAMGQGDYEQYF. CDR3 coding DNA: TGTGCCAGCAGCGCTATGGGACAGGGCGACTACGAGCAGTACTTC.

The CDR3 sequence: CSARDPRAGSGASGELFF. CDR3 coding DNA: TGCAGTGCTAGAGATCCCCGTGCGGGGAGCGGAGCGTCCGGGGAGCTGTTTTTT. The chain is built from TRBV20-1 and TRBJ2-2; D is possibly TRBD2 (6 bases). CDR3 length equals 18 residues. Trimming cost V 0 bases and J 6 bases, with 23 bases left between them. The germline CDR1 and CDR2 sequences are DFQATT and SNEGSKA (reference sequence).

This rearrangement joins TRBV7-9 to TRBJ1-1; no clear D gene. Germline V gene data show CDR1 as SEHNR and CDR2 as FQNEAQ (reference sequence). The CDR3 is 16 amino acids. V lost 2 bases, J lost 0 bases, and 13 bases lay in between. CDR3 sequence: CASSLWRAELNTEAFF. CDR3 coding DNA: TGTGCCAGCAGCTTATGGAGGGCTGAGTTGAACACTGAAGCTTTCTTT.

This clonotype was counted between two and nine times. V is TRBV7-9 and J is TRBJ2-1; D is perhaps TRBD1 (5 bases). V was shortened by 2 bases and J by 9 bases, with 14 bases between the two germline ends. The CDR3 spans 14 residues. Germline-derived CDR1 and CDR2 are SEHNR and FQNEAQ (reference sequence). The CDR3 DNA reads TGTGCCAGCAGCTTATCGGACGGTCAGGGTGAGCAGTTCTTC. It yields the protein CASSLSDGQGEQFF.

This chain joins TRBV5-1 and TRBJ2-3, with TRBD2 matching 16 bases. V lost 3 bases to trimming and J lost 0 bases; unmatched junction nucleotides: 7. Germline CDR1 reads SGHRS; CDR2 reads YFSETQ. This CDR3 is built from 19 residues. The CDR3 DNA reads as TGCGCCAGCAGCTCGGGGACTAGCGGGGGGGCCACTAGCACAGATACGCAGTATTTT. It yields the protein CASSSGTSGGATSTDTQYF.

V is TRBV20-1 and J is TRBJ1-1, with D perhaps TRBD1 (6 bases). The length of the CDR3 is 13 residues. The germline V gene has CDR1 DFQATT and CDR2 SNEGSKA (reference sequence). The V and J ends lost 3 bases and 5 bases respectively, with 13 bases between them. The CDR3: CSASWGALTEAFF. The CDR3 DNA reads TGCAGTGCTAGTTGGGGGGCGCTGACTGAAGCTTTCTTT.

The sample holds a few counts of this clonotype. The J gene is TRBJ2-7, the V gene TRBV9; the match to TRBD1 covers 10 bases. The CDR3 sequence is 16 residues long. The germline gives CDR1 SGDLS, CDR2 YYNGEE. Trimming cost V 0 bases and J 3 bases; bases outside gene matches: 6. The DNA of the CDR3 is TGTGCCAGCAGCGTAGGAGGGACAGGGGACCTCTACGAGCAGTACTTC. Translating gives CASSVGGTGDLYEQYF.

This clonotype was picked up a small number of times. The chain uses TRBV7-9 and TRBJ2-1, with a tentative D call TRBD1 (6 bases). Trimming took 1 base from V and 6 from J, leaving 19 bases between them. Germline V gene lookup returns CDR1 SEHNR and CDR2 FQNEAQ (reference sequence). This CDR3 is 17 amino acids long. The CDR3 is CASSLVGHRVRLNEQFF. CDR3 nucleotides: TGTGCCAGCAGCTTAGTCGGGCACAGGGTACGGCTCAATGAGCAGTTCTTC.

This clonotype was seen only a few times. The genes are TRBV6-4 and TRBJ1-2, with D hard to call. Trimming removed 2 bases at V and 4 bases at J, with 8 bases between. CDR3 length: 13 residues. Germline CDR1 MRHNA, CDR2 SNTAGT. CDR3 bases: TGTGCCAGCAGTGACATGGCGGGCTATGGCTACACCTTC. This codes for CASSDMAGYGYTF.

This clonotype showed up just a few times. The chain has TRBV12-3 or TRBV12-4 and TRBJ1-3; 8 bases are a match to TRBD1. Trimming took 9 bases from V and 0 from J; bases not matched to a gene: 7. The CDR3 is 15 amino acids. As DNA, the CDR3 is TGTGCCAGTTCCGGGACAGGCAGCTCTGGAAACACCATATATTTT. Translated: CASSGTGSSGNTIYF.

The sample holds many counts of this clonotype. The V call is TRBV6-1, the J call TRBJ1-2; the D is unclear. V lost 5 bases to trimming and J lost 7 bases, with 8 bases between them. Germline CDR1 is MNHNS and CDR2 is SASEGT. This CDR3 region has 11 residues. CDR3 DNA sequence: TGTGCCAGCAGTAGTACGGTTGGCTACACCTTC. Protein sequence: CASSSTVGYTF.

V gene TRBV11-2 combines with J gene TRBJ2-3; 12 bases are shared with TRBD1. Germline V gene sequence: CDR1 SGHAT, CDR2 FQNNGV. The CDR3 consists of 17 residues. The ends lost 5 bases at V and 4 bases at J; junction bases unmatched: 10. The chain's CDR3 is CASSGPGQGAPPDTQYF. The DNA of the CDR3 is TGTGCCAGCAGCGGTCCGGGACAGGGGGCTCCTCCAGATACGCAGTATTTT.

The chain joins TRBV28 to TRBJ2-2; TRBD2 matches 13 bases. The V segment lost 6 bases and the J segment 3 bases; nucleotides outside the gene matches: 4. The CDR3 extends over 16 amino acids. CDR1 is MDHEN and CDR2 is SYDVKM in the germline V gene. CDR3 sequence: CASRPTSGGDTGELFF. Written as DNA, the CDR3 is TGTGCCAGCAGGCCAACTAGCGGGGGGGACACCGGGGAGCTGTTTTTT.

V and J are TRBV18 and TRBJ1-3, with 7 positions matching TRBD1. The germline V gene encodes CDR1 KGHSH and CDR2 LQKENI. After removal of 1 base from V and 0 bases from J, the junction contained 6 bases not matched to a gene. The CDR3 length is 17 residues. The CDR3 nucleotides are TGTGCCAGCTCACCACAGACAGGGAGAATCTCTGGAAACACCATATATTTT. Its translation: CASSPQTGRISGNTIYF. The complete variable domain, with remaining parts taken from reference TRBV18 and TRBJ1-3, reads NAGVMQNPRHLVRRRGQEARLRCSPMKGHSHVYWYRQLPEEGLKFMVYLQKENIIDESGMPKERFSAEFPKEGPSILRIQQVVRGDSAAYFCASSPQTGRISGNTIYFGEGSWLTVV.

In this sample, this clonotype turned up a few times. V is TRBV27 and J is TRBJ1-2; 7 nucleotides line up with TRBD1. V lost 5 bases to trimming and J lost 0 bases; unmatched junction nucleotides: 15. This CDR3 has 18 amino acids. Looked up from germline, CDR1 is MNHEY and CDR2 is SMNVEV (reference sequence). The CDR3 DNA reads TGTGCCAGCAGTGTCCACCGGGACAGCACTAGAGCTAACTATGGCTACACCTTC. As protein: CASSVHRDSTRANYGYTF.

The V gene is TRBV10-3, the J gene TRBJ1-1; TRBD1 matches 7 bases. From germline, CDR1 is ENHRY and CDR2 SYGVKD. With 7 bases clipped from V and 2 bases from J, the junction kept 4 bases outside the gene matches. This CDR3 comprises 13 residues. CDR3 bases: TGTGCCATCAATAGACAGGGCAACACTGAAGCTTTCTTT. It codes for CAINRQGNTEAFF.

This clonotype was observed a handful of times. The J gene is TRBJ2-1, the V gene TRBV18; 8 positions match TRBD2. The CDR3 has 21 amino acids. Germline trimming cut 2 bases from V and 6 bases from J; bases unmatched to any gene: 24. In germline, CDR1 is KGHSH, CDR2 LQKENI. The CDR3: CASSPVRGPGLLAAFTNEQFF. In DNA, the CDR3 is TGTGCCAGCTCACCAGTAAGGGGTCCGGGGCTACTAGCGGCGTTTACCAATGAGCAGTTCTTC.

This clonotype was detected ten times or more. The V gene is TRBV7-2, the J gene TRBJ1-6; 8 nucleotides agree with TRBD1. The CDR3 is made up of 14 amino acids. V shed 8 bases, J shed 6 bases, and the junction held 6 bases outside the gene matches. CDR1 SGHTA and CDR2 FQGNSA come from the germline V gene. The CDR3 DNA sequence: TGTGCCAGCTCACCGGACAGGGTTAATTCACCCCTCCACTTT. This codes for CASSPDRVNSPLHF.